A single TCR beta chain is shown here with its context. Its matching antigen is unknown. V gave up 3 bases and J gave up 15 bases, with 12 bases separating them. The CDR3 length is 11 residues. The germline V gene encodes CDR1 MDHEN and CDR2 SYDVKM. Sample-barcoded 5' priming and a J-beta primer mix drove a second PCR of about 6 to 12 cycles. All samples gave at least 3 million CDR3-containing paired-end reads. TCRdb redid the calling of the 5' RACE reads with MiXCR, one entry per CDR3 protein. The top ten hold around 20% of the sample, which has 600,000 to 850,000 distinct CDR3 sequences, about 40% seen once. The sample originates from a study of blood T cells in healthy people across ages. Study observations and caveats: In the absence of known donor CMV status, changes in expanded clonotypes were possibly confounded.

Every sample had a minimum of 6 million PBMCs isolated. The origin of this receptor is a woman in her fifties or sixties in good health. The sequencing sample was made of blood. The chain uses TRBV28 and TRBJ2-1, with D perhaps TRBD1 (6 bases). Here the CDR3 reads CASSLIGQWFF. CDR3 nucleotide sequence: TGTGCCAGCAGTTTGATCGGACAGTGGTTCTTC.